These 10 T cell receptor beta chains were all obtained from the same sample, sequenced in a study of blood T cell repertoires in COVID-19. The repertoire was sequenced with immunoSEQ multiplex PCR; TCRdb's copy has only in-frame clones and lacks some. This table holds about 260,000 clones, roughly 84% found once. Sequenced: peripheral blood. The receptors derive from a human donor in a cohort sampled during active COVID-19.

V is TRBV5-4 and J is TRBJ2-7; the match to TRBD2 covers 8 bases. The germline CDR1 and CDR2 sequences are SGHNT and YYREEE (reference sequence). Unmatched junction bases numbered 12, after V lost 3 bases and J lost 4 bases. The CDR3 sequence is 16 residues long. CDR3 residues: CASSSAGGGIGYEQYF. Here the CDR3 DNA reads TGTGCCAGCAGCTCCGCGGGCGGGGGGATAGGTTACGAGCAGTACTTC.

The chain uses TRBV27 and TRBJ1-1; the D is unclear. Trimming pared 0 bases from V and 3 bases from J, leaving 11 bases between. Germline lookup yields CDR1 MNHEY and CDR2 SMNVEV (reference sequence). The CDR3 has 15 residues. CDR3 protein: CASSLSDAVYTEAFF. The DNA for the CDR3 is TGTGCCAGCAGTTTATCGGATGCGGTGTACACTGAAGCTTTCTTT.

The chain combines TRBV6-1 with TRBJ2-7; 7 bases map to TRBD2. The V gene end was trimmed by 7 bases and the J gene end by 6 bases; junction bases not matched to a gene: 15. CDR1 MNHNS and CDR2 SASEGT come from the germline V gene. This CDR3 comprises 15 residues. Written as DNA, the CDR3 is TGTGCCAGCACCCCCTCCCGGGGCGGGGGAGGCGAGCAGTACTTC. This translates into CASTPSRGGGGEQYF.

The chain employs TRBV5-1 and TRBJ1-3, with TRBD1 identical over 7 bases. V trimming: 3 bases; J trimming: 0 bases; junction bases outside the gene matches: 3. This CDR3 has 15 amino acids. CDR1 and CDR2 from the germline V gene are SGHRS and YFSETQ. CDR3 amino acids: CASSSQGRSGNTIYF. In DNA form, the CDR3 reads TGCGCCAGCAGCTCACAGGGGCGCTCTGGAAACACCATATATTTT.

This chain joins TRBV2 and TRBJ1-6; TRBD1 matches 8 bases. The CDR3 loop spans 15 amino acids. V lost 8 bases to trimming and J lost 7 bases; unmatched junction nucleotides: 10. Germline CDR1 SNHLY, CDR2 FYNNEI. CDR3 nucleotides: TGTGCCAGCTACGCAGGGGGCATCGGGAATTCACCCCTCCACTTT. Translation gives CASYAGGIGNSPLHF. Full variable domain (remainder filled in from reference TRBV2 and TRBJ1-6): EPEVTQTPSHQVTQMGQEVILRCVPISNHLYFYWYRQILGQKVEFLVSFYNNEISEKSEIFDDQFSVERPDGSNFTLKIRSTKLEDSAMYFCASYAGGIGNSPLHFGNGTRLTVT.

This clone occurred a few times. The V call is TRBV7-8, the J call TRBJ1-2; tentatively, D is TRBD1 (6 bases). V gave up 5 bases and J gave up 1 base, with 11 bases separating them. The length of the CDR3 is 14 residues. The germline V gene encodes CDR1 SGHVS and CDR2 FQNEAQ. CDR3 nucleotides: TGTGCCAGCAGCCCGCCACAGGGTAACTATGGCTACACCTTC. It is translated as CASSPPQGNYGYTF.

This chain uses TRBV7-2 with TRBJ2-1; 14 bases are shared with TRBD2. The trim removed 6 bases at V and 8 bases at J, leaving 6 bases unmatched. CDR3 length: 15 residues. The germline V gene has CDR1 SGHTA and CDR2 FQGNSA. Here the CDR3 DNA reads TGTGCCAGCAGGCAGACTAGCGGGGGGGCGGATGAGCAGTTCTTC. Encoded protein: CASRQTSGGADEQFF.

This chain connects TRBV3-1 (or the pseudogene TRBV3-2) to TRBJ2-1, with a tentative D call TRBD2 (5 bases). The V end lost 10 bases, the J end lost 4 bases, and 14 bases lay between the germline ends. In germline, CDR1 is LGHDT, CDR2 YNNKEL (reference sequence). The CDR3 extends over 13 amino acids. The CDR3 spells CATTLAGYNEQFF. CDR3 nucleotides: TGTGCCACTACCCTGGCGGGTTACAATGAGCAGTTCTTC.

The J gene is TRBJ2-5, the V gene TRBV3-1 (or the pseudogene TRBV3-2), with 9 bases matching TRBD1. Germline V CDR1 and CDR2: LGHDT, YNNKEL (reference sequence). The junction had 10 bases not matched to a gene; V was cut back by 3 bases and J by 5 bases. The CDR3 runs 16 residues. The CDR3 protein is CASSHQRDRAWETQYF. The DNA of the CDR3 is TGTGCCAGCAGCCACCAGCGGGACAGGGCGTGGGAGACCCAGTACTTC.

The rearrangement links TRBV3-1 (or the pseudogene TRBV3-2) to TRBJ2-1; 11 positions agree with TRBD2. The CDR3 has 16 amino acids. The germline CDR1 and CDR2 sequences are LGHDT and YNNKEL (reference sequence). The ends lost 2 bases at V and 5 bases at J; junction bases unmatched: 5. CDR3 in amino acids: CASSQHQGLADNEQFF. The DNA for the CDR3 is TGTGCCAGCAGCCAACACCAGGGACTAGCGGACAATGAGCAGTTCTTC.